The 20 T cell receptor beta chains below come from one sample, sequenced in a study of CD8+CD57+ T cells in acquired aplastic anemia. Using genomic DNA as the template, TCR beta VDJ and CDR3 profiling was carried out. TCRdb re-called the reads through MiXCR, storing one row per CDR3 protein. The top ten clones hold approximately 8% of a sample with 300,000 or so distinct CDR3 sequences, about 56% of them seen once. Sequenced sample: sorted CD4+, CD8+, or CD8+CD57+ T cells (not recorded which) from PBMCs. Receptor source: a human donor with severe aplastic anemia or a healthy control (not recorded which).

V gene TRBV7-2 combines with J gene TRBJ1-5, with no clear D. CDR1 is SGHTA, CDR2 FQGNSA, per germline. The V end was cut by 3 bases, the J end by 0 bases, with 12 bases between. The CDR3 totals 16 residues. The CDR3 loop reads CASSFLAGYSNQPQHF. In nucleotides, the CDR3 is TGTGCCAGCAGCTTTCTGGCGGGGTATAGCAATCAGCCCCAGCATTTT.

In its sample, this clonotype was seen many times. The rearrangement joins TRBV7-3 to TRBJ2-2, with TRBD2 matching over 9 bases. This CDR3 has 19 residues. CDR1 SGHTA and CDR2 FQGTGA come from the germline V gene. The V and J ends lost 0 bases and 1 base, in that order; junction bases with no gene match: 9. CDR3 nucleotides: TGTGCCAGCAGCTTAACGTTGGGTAGCGGGGGACTGAACACCGGGGAGCTGTTTTTT. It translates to CASSLTLGSGGLNTGELFF.

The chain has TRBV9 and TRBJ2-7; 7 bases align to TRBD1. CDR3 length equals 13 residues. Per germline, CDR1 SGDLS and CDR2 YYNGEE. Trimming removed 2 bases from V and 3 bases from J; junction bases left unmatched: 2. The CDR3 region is CASSVTGDYEQYF. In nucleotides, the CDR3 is TGTGCCAGCAGCGTCACAGGGGACTACGAGCAGTACTTC.

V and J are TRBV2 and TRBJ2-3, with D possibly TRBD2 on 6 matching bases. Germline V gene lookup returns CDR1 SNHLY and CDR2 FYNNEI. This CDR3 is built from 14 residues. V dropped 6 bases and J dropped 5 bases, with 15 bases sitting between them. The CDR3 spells CASSPGDGRDTQYF. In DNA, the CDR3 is TGTGCCAGCAGCCCGGGGGATGGGAGAGATACGCAGTATTTT.

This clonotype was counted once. The CDR3 nucleotides read TGTGCCAGCAGCCACCCGGACAGCTACACTGAAGCTTTCTTT. This sequence encodes CASSHPDSYTEAFF. The chain employs TRBV14 and TRBJ1-1; weak D call: TRBD1 (6 bases). The CDR3 totals 14 residues. CDR1 SGHDN and CDR2 FVKESK come from the germline V gene. V lost 3 bases and J 3 bases, leaving 11 bases between the germline ends.

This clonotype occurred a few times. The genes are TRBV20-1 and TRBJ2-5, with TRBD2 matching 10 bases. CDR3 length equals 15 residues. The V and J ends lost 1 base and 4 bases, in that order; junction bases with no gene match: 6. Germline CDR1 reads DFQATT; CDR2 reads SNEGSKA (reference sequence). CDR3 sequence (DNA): TGCAGTGCTAGAGGGCCAGCGGGAGGGCCAGAGACCCAGTACTTC. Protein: CSARGPAGGPETQYF.

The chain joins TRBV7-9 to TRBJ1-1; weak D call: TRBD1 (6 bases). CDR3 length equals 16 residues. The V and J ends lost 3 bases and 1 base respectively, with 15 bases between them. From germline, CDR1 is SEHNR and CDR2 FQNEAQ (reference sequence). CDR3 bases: TGTGCCAGCAGCTTCTCTTACAGGACAGAGAACACTGAAGCTTTCTTT. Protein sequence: CASSFSYRTENTEAFF.

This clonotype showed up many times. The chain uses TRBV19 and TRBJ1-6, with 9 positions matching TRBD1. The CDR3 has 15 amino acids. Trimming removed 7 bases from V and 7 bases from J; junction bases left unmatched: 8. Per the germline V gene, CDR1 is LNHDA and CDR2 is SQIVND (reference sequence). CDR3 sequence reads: CASTIQGAGNSPLHF. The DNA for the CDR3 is TGTGCCAGTACCATACAGGGGGCGGGAAATTCACCCCTCCACTTT.

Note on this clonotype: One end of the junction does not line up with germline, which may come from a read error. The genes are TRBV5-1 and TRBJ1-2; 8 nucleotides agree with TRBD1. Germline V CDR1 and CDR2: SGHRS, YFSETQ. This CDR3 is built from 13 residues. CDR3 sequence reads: CASSPGTGSSYTF. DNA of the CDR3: TGTGCCAGCAGCCCTGGGACAGGTTCGTCCTACACCTTC.

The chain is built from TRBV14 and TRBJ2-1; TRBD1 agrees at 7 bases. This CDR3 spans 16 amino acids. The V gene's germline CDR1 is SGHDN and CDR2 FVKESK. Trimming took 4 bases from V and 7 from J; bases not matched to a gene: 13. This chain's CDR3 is CASSPIQPTQGNEQFF. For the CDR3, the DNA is TGTGCCAGCAGCCCCATTCAGCCAACACAGGGGAATGAGCAGTTCTTC.

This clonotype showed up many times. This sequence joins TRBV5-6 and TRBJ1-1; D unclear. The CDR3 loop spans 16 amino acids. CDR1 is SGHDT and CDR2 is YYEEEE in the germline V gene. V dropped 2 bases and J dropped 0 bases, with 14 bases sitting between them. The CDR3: CASSFSGPGLNTEAFF. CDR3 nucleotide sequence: TGTGCCAGCAGCTTTTCTGGACCGGGCTTGAACACTGAAGCTTTCTTT. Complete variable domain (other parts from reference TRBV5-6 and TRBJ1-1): DAGVTQSPTHLIKTRGQQVTLRCSPKSGHDTVSWYQQALGQGPQFIFQYYEEEERQRGNFPDRFSGHQFPNYSSELNVNALLLGDSALYLCASSFSGPGLNTEAFFGQGTRLTVV.

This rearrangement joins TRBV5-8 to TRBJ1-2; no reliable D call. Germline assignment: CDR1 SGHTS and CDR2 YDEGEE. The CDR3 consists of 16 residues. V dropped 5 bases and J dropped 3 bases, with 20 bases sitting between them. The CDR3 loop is CASSWGGTASYYGYTF. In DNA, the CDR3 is TGTGCCAGCAGTTGGGGAGGTACAGCGTCCTACTATGGCTACACCTTC.

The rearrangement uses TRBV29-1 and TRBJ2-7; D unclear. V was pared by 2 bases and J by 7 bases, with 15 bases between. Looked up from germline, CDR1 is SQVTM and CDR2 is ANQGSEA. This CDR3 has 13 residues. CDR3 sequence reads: CSVEPEAGGEQYF. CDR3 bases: TGCAGCGTTGAACCCGAGGCAGGTGGTGAGCAGTACTTC.

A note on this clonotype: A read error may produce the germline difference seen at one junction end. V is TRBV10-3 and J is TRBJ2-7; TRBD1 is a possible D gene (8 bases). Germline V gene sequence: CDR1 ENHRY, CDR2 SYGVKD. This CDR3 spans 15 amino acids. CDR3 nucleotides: TGTGCCAGCAGTTACGGGGGGACAGGCACCTACGAGCAGTACTTC. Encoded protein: CASSYGGTGTYEQYF.

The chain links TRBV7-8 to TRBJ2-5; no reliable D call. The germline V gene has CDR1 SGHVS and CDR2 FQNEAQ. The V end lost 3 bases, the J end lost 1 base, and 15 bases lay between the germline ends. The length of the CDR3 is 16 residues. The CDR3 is CASSFLGSYRQETQYF. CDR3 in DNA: TGTGCCAGCAGCTTCCTGGGCAGTTACCGCCAAGAGACCCAGTACTTC.

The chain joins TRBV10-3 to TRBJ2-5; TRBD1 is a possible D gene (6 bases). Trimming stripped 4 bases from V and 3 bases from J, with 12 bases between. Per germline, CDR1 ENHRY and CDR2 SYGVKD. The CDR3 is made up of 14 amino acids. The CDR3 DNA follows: TGTGCCATCAGTGGGGCAGGGGTTGAAGAGACCCAGTACTTC. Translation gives CAISGAGVEETQYF.

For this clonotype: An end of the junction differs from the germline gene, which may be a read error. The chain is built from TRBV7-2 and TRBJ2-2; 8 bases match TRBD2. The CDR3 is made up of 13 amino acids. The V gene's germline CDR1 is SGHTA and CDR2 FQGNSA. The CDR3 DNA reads TGTGCCAGCAGCATCAGACCGGGAGGGGAGCTGTGTTTT. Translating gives CASSIRPGGELCF. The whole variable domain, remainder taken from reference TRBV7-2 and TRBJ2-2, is GAGVSQSPSNKVTEKGKDVELRCDPISGHTALYWYRQSLGQGLEFLIYFQGNSAPDKSGLPSDRFSAERTGGSVSTLTIQRTQQEDSAVYLCASSIRPGGELCFGEGSRLTVL.

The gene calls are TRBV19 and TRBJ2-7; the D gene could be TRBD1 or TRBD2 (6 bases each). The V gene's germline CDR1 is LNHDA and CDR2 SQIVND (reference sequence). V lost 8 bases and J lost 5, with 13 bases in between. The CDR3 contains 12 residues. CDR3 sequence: CASSPGGNEQYF. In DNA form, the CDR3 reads TGTGCCAGTTCACCCGGGGGCAACGAGCAGTACTTC. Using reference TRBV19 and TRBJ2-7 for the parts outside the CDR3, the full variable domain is DGGITQSPKYLFRKEGQNVTLSCEQNLNHDAMYWYRQDPGQGLRLIYYSQIVNDFQKGDIAEGYSVSREKKESFPLTVTSAQKNPTAFYLCASSPGGNEQYFGPGTRLTVT.

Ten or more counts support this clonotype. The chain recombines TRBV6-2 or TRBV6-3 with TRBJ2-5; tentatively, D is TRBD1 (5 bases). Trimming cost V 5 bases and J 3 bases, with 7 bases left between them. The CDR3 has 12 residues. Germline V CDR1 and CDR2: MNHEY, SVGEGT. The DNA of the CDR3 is TGTGCCAGCAGTGACAGCGAAGAGACCCAGTACTTC. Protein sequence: CASSDSEETQYF.

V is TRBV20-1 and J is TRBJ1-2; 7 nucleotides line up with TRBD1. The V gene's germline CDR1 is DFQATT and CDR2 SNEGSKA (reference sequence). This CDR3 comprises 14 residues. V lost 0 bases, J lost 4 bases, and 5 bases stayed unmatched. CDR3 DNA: TGCAGTGCTAGAGAGGGACAGATCCTCTATGGCTACACCTTC. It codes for CSAREGQILYGYTF.